This T cell receptor (beta chain) was retrieved from a study of beta chain features in type 1 diabetes. Overall study findings and caveats: The study notes PCR might favor shorter templates equally in patients and controls. VDJ junctions from patients with type 1 diabetes contained fewer insertions and more deletions. Relative to healthy donors, patients appeared to have naive, central memory and Treg TCRB repertoires that were more similar.

J gave up 4 bases and V 8 bases, and 7 bases lay outside the gene matches. This CDR3 contains 14 residues. Germline V gene sequence: CDR1 GTSNPN, CDR2 SVGIG (reference sequence). Reverse transcription of all isolated RNA meant that expressed TCRB transcripts were sequenced. Some 3.6 million reads on average were seen across naive, central memory and regulatory T cell samples. Clones were read by immunoSEQ multiplex PCR, and TCRdb kept only the in-frame ones, dropping some. The data show 140,000 or so clones, 8% to 13% seen once. This clone was seen at least ten times. Its specificity is not known. J is TRBJ2-6 and V is TRBV30, with 8 bases matching TRBD1. This receptor was obtained from a young man in good health. Material: naive CD4+ T cells from blood. CDR3 sequence reads: CAGLRQGGANVLTF. In DNA, the CDR3 is TGTGCCGGGTTACGACAGGGGGGGGCCAACGTCCTGACTTTC. Full variable domain (outside the CDR3, taken from reference TRBV30 and TRBJ2-6): SQTIHQWPATLVQPVGSPLSLECTVEGTSNPNLYWYRQAAGRGLQLLFYSVGIGQISSEVPQNLSASRPQDRQFILSSKKLLLSDSGFYLCAGLRQGGANVLTFGAGSRLTVL.